This TCR beta chain was sequenced for a study of blood T cell dynamics during melanoma immunotherapy. Per germline, CDR1 LNHDA and CDR2 SQIVND (reference sequence). There are 14 residues in the CDR3. V dropped 1 base and J dropped 5 bases, with 9 bases sitting between them. The time point: week 3, after first cycle of checkpoint inhibitor. Repertoires were generated with immunoSEQ multiplex PCR, while TCRdb's copy carries only in-frame clones and drops some. The table shows 9,500 to 15,000 clones, with approximately 88% occurring only once. Sample: blood, taken from a patient treated with checkpoint blockade. The TCR sequence derives from a human donor with melanoma. The chain carries TRBV19 and TRBJ2-1; D is uncertain. The CDR3 bases are TGTGCCAGTAGTATAGCCCACAGCGACAATGAGCAGTTCTTC. This encodes CASSIAHSDNEQFF.